Below, one T cell receptor beta chain is given with its context. The CDR3 is made up of 15 amino acids. Losses at the gene ends were 5 bases for V and 3 bases for J; bases not matched to a gene: 4. Germline V lookup: CDR1 SGHNT, CDR2 YENEEA. These data come from a study of blood T cell repertoires in COVID-19. Background on the study: There were acute and convalescent COVID-19 samples, and they came from the United States, Italy and Spain. From T cells, B-cell-depleted T cells, or PBMCs came the material, which was cDNA or gDNA.

Original analysis: Counts of nucleated cells, estimated from reference gene primer amplification, were obtained. Produced via immunoSEQ multiplex PCR; TCRdb's table is partial and in-frame only. V and J calls and clone size are given by that table; D and trimming were obtained from the DNA. This table has about 75,000 clones, about 87% appearing once. The receptor comes from a woman aged 50 to 60 with acute or convalescent COVID-19. V gene TRBV11-3 combines with J gene TRBJ2-1; 10 nucleotides line up with TRBD1. Sequencing used peripheral blood. The CDR3 sequence: CASSTGQGIYNEQFF. The CDR3 nucleotides read TGTGCCAGCAGCACGGGACAGGGGATCTACAATGAGCAGTTCTTC. Supplemented by reference TRBV11-3 and TRBJ2-1, the full variable domain reads EAGVVQSPRYKIIEKKQPVAFWCNPISGHNTLYWYLQNLGQGPELLIRYENEEAVDDSQLPKDRFSAERLKGVDSTLKIQPAELGDSAVYLCASSTGQGIYNEQFFGPGTRLTVL.